A single sample is the source of the 17 T cell receptor beta chains below, sequenced in a study of PD-L1 blockade in urothelial cancer. Method: immunoSEQ multiplex PCR; TCRdb's copy keeps in-frame clones and lacks some. This sample has 35,000 to 40,000 clones, with almost 85% found just once. The sequences come from PBMCs, collected around atezolizumab (anti-PD-L1) treatment. Source of these receptors: a man between 70 and 80 years old with urothelial cancer.

The chain recombines TRBV4-1 with TRBJ1-1; D might be TRBD1 (5 bases). V lost 1 base, J lost 6 bases, and 15 bases lay in between. Per the germline V gene, CDR1 is MGHRA and CDR2 is YSYEKL. The CDR3 length is 15 residues. This chain's CDR3 is CASSQVAPGFAEAFF. The CDR3 nucleotides are TGCGCCAGCAGCCAAGTCGCGCCAGGGTTCGCTGAAGCTTTCTTT.

The chain carries TRBV11-2 and TRBJ2-7, with 10 positions matching TRBD1. CDR3 size: 15 residues. Unmatched junction bases numbered 5, after V lost 1 base and J lost 5 bases. Germline V lookup: CDR1 SGHAT, CDR2 FQNNGV. The CDR3 DNA reads TGTGCCAGCAGCTTAGGAGGGGACAGGGGCCACGAGCAGTACTTC. Its protein is CASSLGGDRGHEQYF.

The chain joins TRBV19 to TRBJ2-1, with 11 bases matching TRBD1. Unmatched junction bases numbered 15, after V lost 8 bases and J lost 6 bases. This CDR3 region has 17 residues. CDR1 is LNHDA, CDR2 SQIVND, per germline (reference sequence). The CDR3, as DNA: TGTGCCAGTCGCCTTCGGGGGGCCGGGACAGGGGGCAATGAGCAGTTCTTC. Translation: CASRLRGAGTGGNEQFF. Combining the CDR3 with reference TRBV19 and TRBJ2-1 gives the whole variable domain DGGITQSPKYLFRKEGQNVTLSCEQNLNHDAMYWYRQDPGQGLRLIYYSQIVNDFQKGDIAEGYSVSREKKESFPLTVTSAQKNPTAFYLCASRLRGAGTGGNEQFFGPGTRLTVL.

The CDR3 sequence: CASTARLAGRGGELFF. CDR3 DNA: TGTGCCAGCACTGCTCGACTAGCGGGACGGGGCGGGGAGCTGTTTTTT. This rearrangement joins TRBV6-4 to TRBJ2-2; TRBD2 matches 11 bases. The CDR3 extends over 16 amino acids. Trimming took 7 bases from V and 7 from J; bases not matched to a gene: 11. Germline V lookup: CDR1 MRHNA, CDR2 SNTAGT.

The chain recombines TRBV19 with TRBJ1-5; D may be TRBD1 (6 bases). The CDR3 covers 22 residues. Trimming shortened V by 7 bases and J by 0 bases, and 34 bases separated the two germline ends. From germline, CDR1 is LNHDA and CDR2 SQIVND (reference sequence). The CDR3 region has the DNA TGTGCCAGTAAAGGACGGCCTTACAGGGACGGAGCAGGGAACTATAGCAATCAGCCCCAGCATTTT. It encodes CASKGRPYRDGAGNYSNQPQHF.

The J gene is TRBJ2-7, the V gene TRBV27, with TRBD1 matching over 8 bases. The CDR3 covers 15 residues. The germline CDR1 and CDR2 sequences are MNHEY and SMNVEV (reference sequence). V dropped 2 bases and J dropped 7; count of bases not matched to a gene: 10. The chain's CDR3 is CASSLKRQGAGEQYF. The CDR3 DNA reads as TGTGCCAGCAGTTTAAAAAGGCAGGGGGCCGGGGAGCAGTACTTC.

This chain uses TRBV5-4 with TRBJ2-7, with 9 bases identical to TRBD1. The CDR3 is made up of 15 amino acids. Trimming at V came to 3 bases and at J to 2 bases, leaving 6 bases not matched to a gene. In germline, CDR1 is SGHNT, CDR2 YYREEE (reference sequence). The CDR3 spells CASSSPGQGTYEQYF. The CDR3 region has the DNA TGTGCCAGCAGCTCTCCGGGACAGGGCACCTACGAGCAGTACTTC.

This clone was seen more than once but under ten times. This chain connects TRBV6-1 to TRBJ1-6; a weak D match, TRBD1 (5 bases). The germline V gene has CDR1 MNHNS and CDR2 SASEGT. V was shortened by 7 bases and J by 1 base, with 8 bases between the two germline ends. This CDR3 is 14 amino acids long. CDR3 nucleotides: TGTGCCAGCACAGGGAGGTCCTATAATTCACCCCTCCACTTT. Residues: CASTGRSYNSPLHF.

By sample share, this clone is medium-sized. The chain couples TRBV4-1 to TRBJ2-7, with TRBD1 identical over 9 bases. The trim removed 2 bases at V and 6 bases at J, leaving 8 bases unmatched. The CDR3 is 15 amino acids. Germline assignment: CDR1 MGHRA and CDR2 YSYEKL. The CDR3 reads CASSQSWTGAREQYF. In DNA form, the CDR3 reads TGCGCCAGCAGCCAAAGCTGGACAGGGGCCCGCGAGCAGTACTTC.

The V and J genes are TRBV4-3 and TRBJ2-1, with TRBD2 as a possible D gene (5 bases). Trimming pared 4 bases from V and 3 bases from J, leaving 16 bases between. Germline CDR1 reads LGHNA; CDR2 reads YSLEER. This CDR3 spans 16 amino acids. In nucleotides, the CDR3 is TGCGCCAGCAGCCCCTTGACTAATCGGATCTACAATGAGCAGTTCTTC. Its protein is CASSPLTNRIYNEQFF.

The chain joins TRBV5-1 to TRBJ1-3; D is uncertain. Germline CDR1 SGHRS, CDR2 YFSETQ. Trimming pared 0 bases from V and 1 base from J, leaving 5 bases between. The CDR3 is 14 residues long. This chain's CDR3 is CASSLGGSGNTIYF. The CDR3 region has the DNA TGCGCCAGCAGCTTGGGAGGATCTGGAAACACCATATATTTT.

V is TRBV7-2 and J is TRBJ2-1; tentative D call: TRBD2 (6 bases). Trimming cost V 1 base and J 4 bases, with 8 bases left between them. CDR3 length equals 14 residues. Germline V gene sequence: CDR1 SGHTA, CDR2 FQGNSA. CDR3 protein: CASSLVGGYNEQFF. In nucleotides, the CDR3 is TGTGCCAGCAGCTTAGTTGGGGGGTACAATGAGCAGTTCTTC.

This clone occurred once. The V and J genes are TRBV5-1 and TRBJ1-4; TRBD1 matches 7 bases. After removal of 4 bases from V and 4 bases from J, the junction contained 7 bases not matched to a gene. There are 15 residues in the CDR3. Germline V gene sequence: CDR1 SGHRS, CDR2 YFSETQ. The CDR3 nucleotides are TGCGCCAGCAGCATACAGGGGTTCTTTAATGAAAAACTGTTTTTT. Amino acids: CASSIQGFFNEKLFF.

This clone was observed a handful of times. The genes are TRBV29-1 and TRBJ1-1; D is perhaps TRBD1 (6 bases). CDR3 length equals 15 residues. CDR1 and CDR2 from the germline V gene are SQVTM and ANQGSEA. The V gene lost 5 bases and the J gene lost 4 bases, with 20 bases spanning the gap. Here the CDR3 DNA reads TGCAGCGTTTGGGAACAGGACCTCAGGGGCACTGAAGCTTTCTTT. Translating it yields CSVWEQDLRGTEAFF.

The chain recombines TRBV27 with TRBJ2-1; weak D call: TRBD2 (6 bases). V shed 5 bases and J shed 8 bases, with 19 bases lying between them. CDR3 length: 15 amino acids. Germline lookup yields CDR1 MNHEY and CDR2 SMNVEV (reference sequence). The CDR3 loop reads CASSTKTRDGYEQFF. The CDR3 region has the DNA TGTGCCAGCAGTACAAAGACTAGAGATGGGTATGAGCAGTTCTTC.

This rearrangement joins TRBV15 to TRBJ2-2, with TRBD1 identical over 9 bases. Germline V gene data show CDR1 as LNHNV and CDR2 as YYDKDF (reference sequence). Trimming at V came to 5 bases and at J to 10 bases, leaving 11 bases not matched to a gene. The CDR3 extends over 15 amino acids. CDR3 amino acids: CATSQTGQGMEELFF. CDR3 in DNA: TGTGCCACCAGCCAGACGGGACAGGGCATGGAGGAGCTGTTTTTT.

This chain uses TRBV28 with TRBJ1-2; 7 bases are a match to TRBD1. V trimming: 4 bases; J trimming: 4 bases; junction bases outside the gene matches: 12. CDR3 size: 16 residues. In germline, CDR1 is MDHEN, CDR2 SYDVKM. In DNA, the CDR3 is TGTGCCAGCAGTTCGGCCGGGACAGCGGGCTCCTATGGCTACACCTTC. Translating it yields CASSSAGTAGSYGYTF.